This TCR beta chain was found in a study of blood T cell repertoires in COVID-19. This CDR3 has 13 residues. In germline, CDR1 is MNHEY, CDR2 SVGAGI. Trimming took off 2 bases at V and 3 bases at J, with 8 bases between the two ends. Sequenced by immunoSEQ multiplex PCR; TCRdb stores in-frame clones only, minus some. The data show roughly 190,000 clones, roughly 80% seen once. This receptor was obtained from a man in his forties or fifties who had recovered from COVID-19. Sequencing used PBMCs or T cells enriched from blood (not recorded which). V is TRBV6-5 and J is TRBJ2-7, with D perhaps TRBD2 (5 bases). The CDR3 nucleotides read TGTGCCAGCAGTTACGGAGCGGACTACGAGCAGTACTTC. Translation: CASSYGADYEQYF.